Listed here is a single T cell receptor (beta chain). The sample is drawn from a study of blood T cell repertoires in COVID-19. Study in general: Donors in the United States, Italy and Spain gave samples during acute or convalescent COVID-19. T cells, B-cell-depleted T cells, or PBMCs provided the cDNA or gDNA that served as material.

TCRdb keeps only in-frame clones here, not all; method: immunoSEQ multiplex PCR. The sample consists of 130,000 to 150,000 clones, around four fifths of them appearing once. In germline, CDR1 is SGHTA, CDR2 FQGNSA. The CDR3 runs 14 residues. V trimming: 8 bases; J trimming: 7 bases; junction bases outside the gene matches: 5. V is TRBV7-2 and J is TRBJ2-5; TRBD2 agrees at 15 bases. Sequences were obtained from peripheral blood. The sequence came from a middle-aged woman with active or convalescent COVID-19. CDR3 amino acids: CASCEGLAGGTQYF. The DNA of the CDR3 is TGTGCCAGCTGTGAGGGACTAGCGGGGGGGACCCAGTACTTC.